This T cell receptor beta chain was retrieved from a study of CD8 T cells in Susac syndrome. With random hexamers, reverse transcription was performed on roughly 0.5 to 1 ug of RNA. Using its own MiXCR run on the immunoSEQ multiplex PCR reads, TCRdb lists one record per CDR3 protein. The table lists fewer than 350,000 distinct CDR3 sequences, approximately 90% of them singletons. This CDR3 is 14 amino acids long. Germline V gene sequence: CDR1 SGHTA, CDR2 FQGNSA. V was cut by 2 bases and J by 5 bases, with 13 bases left in between. From blood CD8+ and CD4+ T cells, TCR beta sequences were generated. The receptor was isolated from a human donor with multiple sclerosis. The V gene is TRBV7-2, the J gene TRBJ2-7; D is unclear. Sequencing was done on a sample of CD4+ T cells from PBMCs. The CDR3 sequence is CASSLRDPKDEQYF. The CDR3 nucleotides read TGTGCCAGCAGCTTACGCGACCCCAAGGACGAGCAGTACTTC.